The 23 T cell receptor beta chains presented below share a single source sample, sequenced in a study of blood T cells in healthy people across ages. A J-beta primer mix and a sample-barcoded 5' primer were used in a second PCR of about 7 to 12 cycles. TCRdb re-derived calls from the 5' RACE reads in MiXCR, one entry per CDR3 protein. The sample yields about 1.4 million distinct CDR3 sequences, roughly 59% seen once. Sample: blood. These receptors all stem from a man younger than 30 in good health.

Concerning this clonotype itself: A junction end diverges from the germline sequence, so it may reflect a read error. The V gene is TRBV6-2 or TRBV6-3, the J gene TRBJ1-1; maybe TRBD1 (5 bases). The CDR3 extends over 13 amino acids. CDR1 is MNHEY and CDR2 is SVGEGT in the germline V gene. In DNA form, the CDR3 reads TGTGCCAGCAGTGACTCGGGGGTCCCGGAAGCTTTCTTT. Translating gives CASSDSGVPEAFF.

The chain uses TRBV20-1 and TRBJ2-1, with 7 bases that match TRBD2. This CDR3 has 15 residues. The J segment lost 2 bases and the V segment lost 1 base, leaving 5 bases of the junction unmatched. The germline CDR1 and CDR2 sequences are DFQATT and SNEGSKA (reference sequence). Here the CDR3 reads CSARVLADTYNEQFF. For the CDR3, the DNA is TGCAGTGCTAGAGTTCTAGCGGATACCTACAATGAGCAGTTCTTC.

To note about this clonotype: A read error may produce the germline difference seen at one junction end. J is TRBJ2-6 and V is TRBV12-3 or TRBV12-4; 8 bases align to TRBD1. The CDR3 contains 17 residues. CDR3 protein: CASNWGGQGSGANVLTF. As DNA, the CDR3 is TGCGCCAGCAACTGGGGTGGACAGGGTTCTGGGGCCAACGTCCTGACTTTC.

This chain's CDR3 is CASSKSRDNNQPQHF. In DNA form, the CDR3 reads TGTGCCAGCAGCAAAAGCCGGGACAACAATCAGCCCCAGCATTTT. The rearrangement joins TRBV21-1 to TRBJ1-5; the DNA was not compared with TRBD1, the D call given in the table. TRBV21-1 is assigned pseudogene status. There are 15 residues in the CDR3.

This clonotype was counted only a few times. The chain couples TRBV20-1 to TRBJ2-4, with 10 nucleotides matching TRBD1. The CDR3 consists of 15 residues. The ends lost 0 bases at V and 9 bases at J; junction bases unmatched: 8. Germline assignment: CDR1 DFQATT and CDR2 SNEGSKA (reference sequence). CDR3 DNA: TGCAGTGCTAGAGATCGACAGGGGGCAGCGGGCATTCAGTACTTC. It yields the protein CSARDRQGAAGIQYF.

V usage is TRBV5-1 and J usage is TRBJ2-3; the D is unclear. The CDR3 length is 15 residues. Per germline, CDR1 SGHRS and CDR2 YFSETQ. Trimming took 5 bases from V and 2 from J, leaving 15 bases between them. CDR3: CASRRVGVSTDTQYF. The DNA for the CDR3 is TGCGCCAGCAGACGGGTTGGGGTCTCCACAGATACGCAGTATTTT.

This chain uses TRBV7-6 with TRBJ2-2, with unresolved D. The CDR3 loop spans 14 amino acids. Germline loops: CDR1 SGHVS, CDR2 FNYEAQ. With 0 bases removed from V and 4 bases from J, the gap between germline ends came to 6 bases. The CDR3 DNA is TGTGCCAGCAGCTTAGCGGTTTTCACCGGGGAGCTGTTTTTT. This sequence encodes CASSLAVFTGELFF.

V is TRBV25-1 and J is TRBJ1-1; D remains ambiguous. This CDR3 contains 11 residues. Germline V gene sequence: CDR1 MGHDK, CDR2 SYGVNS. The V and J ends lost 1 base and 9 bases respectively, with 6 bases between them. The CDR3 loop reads CASSESLQAFF. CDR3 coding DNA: TGTGCCAGCAGTGAATCCCTACAAGCTTTCTTT.

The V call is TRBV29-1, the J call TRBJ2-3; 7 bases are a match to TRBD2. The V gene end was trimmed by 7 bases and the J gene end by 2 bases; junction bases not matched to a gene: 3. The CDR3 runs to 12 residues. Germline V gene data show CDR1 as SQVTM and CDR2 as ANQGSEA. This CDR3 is CSGGTITDTQYF. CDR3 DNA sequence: TGCAGCGGCGGGACTATCACAGATACGCAGTATTTT.

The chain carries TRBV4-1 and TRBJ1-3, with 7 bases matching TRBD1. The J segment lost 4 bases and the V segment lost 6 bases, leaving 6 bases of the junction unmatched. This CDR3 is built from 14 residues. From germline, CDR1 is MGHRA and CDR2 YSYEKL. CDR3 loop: CASRDRDSGNTIYF. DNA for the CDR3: TGCGCCAGCAGGGACCGGGACAGCGGAAACACCATATATTTT.

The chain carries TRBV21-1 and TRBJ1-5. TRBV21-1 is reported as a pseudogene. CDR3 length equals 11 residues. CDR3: CASSNRDLQHF. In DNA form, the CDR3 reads TGTGCCAGCAGCAATAGGGACCTCCAGCATTTT.

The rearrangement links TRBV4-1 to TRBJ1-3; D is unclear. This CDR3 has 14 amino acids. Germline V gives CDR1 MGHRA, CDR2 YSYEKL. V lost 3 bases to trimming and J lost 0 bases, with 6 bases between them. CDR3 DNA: TGCGCCAGCAGCCATGTCGTCTCTGGAAACACCATATATTTT. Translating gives CASSHVVSGNTIYF.

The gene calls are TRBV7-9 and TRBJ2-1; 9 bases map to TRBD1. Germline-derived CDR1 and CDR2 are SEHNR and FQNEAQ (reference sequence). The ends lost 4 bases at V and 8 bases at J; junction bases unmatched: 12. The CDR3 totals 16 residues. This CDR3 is CASSSTTGGGYDEQFF. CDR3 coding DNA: TGTGCCAGCAGCTCAACTACAGGGGGCGGGTACGATGAGCAGTTCTTC.

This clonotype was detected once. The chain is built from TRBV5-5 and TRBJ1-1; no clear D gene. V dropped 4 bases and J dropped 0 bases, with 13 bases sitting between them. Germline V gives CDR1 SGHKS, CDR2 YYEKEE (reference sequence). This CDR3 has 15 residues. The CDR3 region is CASSPYQALNTEAFF. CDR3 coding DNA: TGTGCCAGCAGCCCGTACCAGGCCTTGAACACTGAAGCTTTCTTT. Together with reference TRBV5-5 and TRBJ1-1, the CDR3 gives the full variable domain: DAGVTQSPTHLIKTRGQQVTLRCSPISGHKSVSWYQQVLGQGPQFIFQYYEKEERGRGNFPDRFSARQFPNYSSELNVNALLLGDSALYLCASSPYQALNTEAFFGQGTRLTVV.

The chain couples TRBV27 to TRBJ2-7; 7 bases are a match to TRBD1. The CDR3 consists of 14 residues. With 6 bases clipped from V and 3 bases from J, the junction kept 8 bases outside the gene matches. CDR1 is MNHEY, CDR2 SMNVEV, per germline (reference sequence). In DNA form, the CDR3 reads TGTGCCAGCAGCAACCGGGACAGCTTCTACGAGCAGTACTTC. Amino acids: CASSNRDSFYEQYF.

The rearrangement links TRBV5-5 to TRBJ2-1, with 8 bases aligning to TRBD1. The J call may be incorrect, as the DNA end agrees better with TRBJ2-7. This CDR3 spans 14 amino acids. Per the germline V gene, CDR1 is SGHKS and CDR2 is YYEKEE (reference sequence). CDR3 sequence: CASSFETGVGEQYF. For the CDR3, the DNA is TGTGCCAGCAGCTTTGAGACAGGGGTGGGGGAGCAGTACTTC.

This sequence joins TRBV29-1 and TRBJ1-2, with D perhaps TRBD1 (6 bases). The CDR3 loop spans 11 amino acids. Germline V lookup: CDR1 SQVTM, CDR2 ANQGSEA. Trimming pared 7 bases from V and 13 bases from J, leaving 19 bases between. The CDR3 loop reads CSGIDRLGSTF. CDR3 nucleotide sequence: TGCAGCGGAATTGACAGGTTGGGGTCCACCTTC.

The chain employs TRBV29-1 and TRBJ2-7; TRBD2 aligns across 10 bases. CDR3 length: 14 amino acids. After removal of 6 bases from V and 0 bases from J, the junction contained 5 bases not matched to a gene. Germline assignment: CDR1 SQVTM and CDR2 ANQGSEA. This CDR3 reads CSVVSSGGSYEQYF. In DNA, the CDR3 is TGCAGCGTGGTCTCTAGCGGGGGCTCCTACGAGCAGTACTTC.

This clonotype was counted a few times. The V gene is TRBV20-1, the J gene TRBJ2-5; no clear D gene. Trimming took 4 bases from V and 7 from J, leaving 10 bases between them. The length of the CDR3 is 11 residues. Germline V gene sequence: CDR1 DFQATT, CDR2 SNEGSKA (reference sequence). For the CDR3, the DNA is TGCAGTGCTATCGAGGAGACGACCCAGTACTTC. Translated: CSAIEETTQYF.

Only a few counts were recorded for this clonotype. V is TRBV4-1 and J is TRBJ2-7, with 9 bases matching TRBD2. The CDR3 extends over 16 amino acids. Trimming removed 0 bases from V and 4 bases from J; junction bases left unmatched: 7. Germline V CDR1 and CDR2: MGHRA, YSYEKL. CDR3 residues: CASSQDQLAGWYEQYF. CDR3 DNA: TGCGCCAGCAGCCAAGATCAGCTAGCGGGATGGTACGAGCAGTACTTC.

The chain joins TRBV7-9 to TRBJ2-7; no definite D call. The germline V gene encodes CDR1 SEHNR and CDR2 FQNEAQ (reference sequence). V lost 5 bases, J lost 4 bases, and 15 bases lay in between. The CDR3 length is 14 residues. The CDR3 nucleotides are TGTGCCAGCAGCGCCGTTGGAGAAATTTACGAGCAGTACTTC. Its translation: CASSAVGEIYEQYF.

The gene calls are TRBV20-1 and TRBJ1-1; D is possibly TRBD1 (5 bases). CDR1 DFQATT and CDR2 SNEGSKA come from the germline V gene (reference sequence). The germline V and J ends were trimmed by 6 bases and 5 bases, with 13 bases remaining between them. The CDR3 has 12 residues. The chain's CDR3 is CSAGRVFTEAFF. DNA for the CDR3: TGCAGTGCAGGCAGGGTCTTTACTGAAGCTTTCTTT.

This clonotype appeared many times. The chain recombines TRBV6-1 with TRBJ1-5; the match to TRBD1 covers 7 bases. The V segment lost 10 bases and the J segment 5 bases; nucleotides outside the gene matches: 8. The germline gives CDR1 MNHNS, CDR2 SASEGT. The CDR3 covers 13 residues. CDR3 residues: CAITDREYQPQHF. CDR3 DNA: TGTGCCATAACCGACAGGGAGTATCAGCCCCAGCATTTT.